This T cell receptor beta chain is drawn from a study of T-cell reconstitution after alpha-beta-depleted transplantation in children (dated by TCRdb to about 2016). With regard to the full study: T-cell immune reconstitution after TCRalphabeta/CD19-depleted allogeneic hematopoietic cell transplantation in children was quantitatively tracked in the study by means of TCR repertoire profiling.

A remark on this clonotype: This clone's antigen is unknown. Base qualities are not at hand, and no much larger clone is one base apart.

From cysteine to phenylalanine, the CDR3 is 13 amino acids long. The entry retains the CDR3 DNA only, 39 bases that are in frame from base 1. Compared with germline, V lacks 4 bases and J lacks 3 bases; bases without a gene match: 5. Sequences SQVTM (CDR1) and ANQGSEA (CDR2) are obtained from the germline V gene. The library was made by PCR. Sequenced using an Illumina HiSeq 2500. Molecular barcoding was employed in the preparation of TCR libraries, with unique molecular identifiers being used to normalize TCRbeta repertoire quantification. Using fastp at Q25 and MiXCR, TCRdb reprocessed the public reads and kept productive beta chains. Every distinct CDR3 protein forms one entry, paired with its most common genes and DNA. The sample yields more than 450,000 distinct CDR3 sequences; approximately 20% were counted once. The ten largest account for approximately 3% of the sample.

The sequences come from PBMCs from the stem cell graft donor, collected from the stem cell graft. This clonotype was obtained from a human donor who donated a stem cell graft to a child with acute lymphoblastic leukemia. This sequence uses TRBV29-1 and TRBJ1-1, with 7 junctional bases fitting TRBD1. The CDR3 corresponds to CSVGLGTDTEAFF. The nucleotide sequence reads as follows: TGCAGCGTTGGGCTAGGGACAGACACTGAAGCTTTCTTT.